This TCR beta chain was sequenced during a study of T cell changes during pregnancy in multiple sclerosis. This clone was observed once. V shed 10 bases and J shed 0 bases, with 17 bases lying between them. Per the germline V gene, CDR1 is ENHRY and CDR2 is SYGVKD. The CDR3 sequence is 15 residues long. TCRdb's copy holds only in-frame clones and misses some; the assay was immunoSEQ multiplex PCR. The table lists 60,000 to 95,000 clones, approximately 90% of them singletons, with about 0.4% in the top ten. The chain is built from TRBV10-3 and TRBJ2-3; possible D gene TRBD1, 6 bases. The TCR comes from a female donor with multiple sclerosis, enrolled in a pregnancy study. Sequenced here: CD4+ T cells from peripheral blood mononuclear cells, sampled before pregnancy. The CDR3 bases are TGTGCCACCTGGCTGGGACAAGCTAGCACAGATACGCAGTATTTT. Protein product: CATWLGQASTDTQYF.